The 8 T cell receptor beta chains below all came from one sample that was sequenced in a study of cytomegalovirus exposure and HLA in healthy donors (dated by TCRdb to 2015 to 2018). Libraries were built with the immunoSEQ multiplex PCR assay. For the multiplex PCR, a mixture combining 60 forward primers for TCR Vbeta segments and 13 reverse primers for TCR Jbeta segments was used. The immuneACCESS repertoire file appears here via TCRdb, limited to in-frame rearrangements. These files lack a portion of the clones; in checked studies, under half of the deficit traces to unresolved V genes, and the cause of the others is not known. Across this sample there are approximately 88,000 clones, with 80% seen only once. 2% to 2.5% of the sample rests with the top ten. Material for sequencing was PBMCs. These receptors originate from a young man in good health and CMV-seronegative.

The chain employs TRBV30 and TRBJ1-1; TRBD1 might be the D (5 bases). Germline V gene lookup returns CDR1 GTSNPN and CDR2 SVGIG (reference sequence). This CDR3 contains 15 residues. Trimming shortened V by 3 bases and J by 8 bases, and 22 bases separated the two germline ends. CDR3 residues: CAWRISGSLTAEAFF. DNA for the CDR3: TGTGCCTGGAGAATTTCAGGGTCGCTGACAGCCGAAGCTTTCTTT.

This chain links TRBV5-1 with TRBJ2-1, with TRBD2 matching over 8 bases. There are 17 residues in the CDR3. V gave up 2 bases and J gave up 4 bases; unmatched junction bases: 11. The V gene's germline CDR1 is SGHRS and CDR2 YFSETQ. The CDR3 loop is CASSFSGGGRLYNEQFF. The CDR3, as DNA: TGCGCCAGCAGCTTCAGTGGCGGGGGGCGATTATACAATGAGCAGTTCTTC.

V is TRBV19 and J is TRBJ2-7; 8 bases map to TRBD1. The CDR3 contains 14 residues. The trim removed 4 bases at V and 3 bases at J, leaving 5 bases unmatched. CDR1 is LNHDA, CDR2 SQIVND, per germline (reference sequence). In nucleotides, the CDR3 is TGTGCCAGTAGTAACGCAGGGGGCCGCTACGAGCAGTACTTC. It encodes CASSNAGGRYEQYF.

The V gene is TRBV19, the J gene TRBJ2-7; 11 nucleotides align to TRBD1. V was pared by 5 bases and J by 4 bases, with 4 bases of the junction left unmatched. The germline V gene has CDR1 LNHDA and CDR2 SQIVND (reference sequence). The CDR3 totals 14 residues. The CDR3: CASSSGQGGYEQYF. The CDR3 bases are TGTGCCAGTAGTTCGGGACAGGGGGGGTACGAGCAGTACTTC.

Comment on this clone: The junction shows a germline mismatch at one end, possibly a read error. The rearrangement joins TRBV6-1 to TRBJ2-1; 10 bases agree with TRBD2. The germline CDR1 and CDR2 sequences are MNHNS and SASEGT. This CDR3 spans 13 amino acids. The CDR3: CASGLAAYSEQFF. CDR3 sequence (DNA): TGTGCCAGCGGACTAGCGGCCTACAGTGAGCAGTTCTTC.

The rearrangement uses TRBV6-6 and TRBJ2-5, with 7 bases aligning to TRBD2. The CDR3 totals 16 residues. Germline V gene data show CDR1 as MNHNY and CDR2 as SVGAGI (reference sequence). J gave up 5 bases and V 8 bases, and 17 bases lay outside the gene matches. Written as DNA, the CDR3 is TGTGCCAGCCAACCTGCCGGGGGGATTCGGGTTGAGACCCAGTACTTC. This gives the protein CASQPAGGIRVETQYF.

The rearrangement joins TRBV14 to TRBJ1-5, with D unclear. Looked up from germline, CDR1 is SGHDN and CDR2 is FVKESK. This CDR3 has 13 amino acids. V lost 4 bases to trimming and J lost 4 bases, with 8 bases between them. The CDR3 protein is CASSPGTNQPQHF. CDR3 DNA: TGTGCCAGCAGCCCGGGAACTAATCAGCCCCAGCATTTT.

The chain recombines TRBV18 with TRBJ1-3, with TRBD1 matching 7 bases. This CDR3 is built from 15 residues. The germline CDR1 and CDR2 sequences are KGHSH and LQKENI. V shed 2 bases and J 2 bases; nucleotides not matched to a gene: 3. The CDR3 nucleotides are TGTGCCAGCTCACCAGTCCAGGGGGCTGGAAACACCATATATTTT. It is translated as CASSPVQGAGNTIYF.